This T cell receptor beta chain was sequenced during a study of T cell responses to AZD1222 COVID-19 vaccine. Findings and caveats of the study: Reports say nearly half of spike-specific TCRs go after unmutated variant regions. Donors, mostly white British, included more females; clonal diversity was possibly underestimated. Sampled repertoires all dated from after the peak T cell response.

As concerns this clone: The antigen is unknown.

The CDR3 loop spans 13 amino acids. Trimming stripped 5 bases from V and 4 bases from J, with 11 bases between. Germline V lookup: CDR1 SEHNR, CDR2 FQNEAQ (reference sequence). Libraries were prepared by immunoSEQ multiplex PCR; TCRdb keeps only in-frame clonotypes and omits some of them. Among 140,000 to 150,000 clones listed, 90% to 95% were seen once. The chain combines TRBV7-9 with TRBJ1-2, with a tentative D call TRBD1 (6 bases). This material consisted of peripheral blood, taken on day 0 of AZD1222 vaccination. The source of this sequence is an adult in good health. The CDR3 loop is CASSTDSSYGYTF. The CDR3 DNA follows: TGTGCCAGCAGCACGGACAGCAGCTATGGCTACACCTTC.